One sample yielded the 3 T cell receptor beta chains listed below, sequenced in a study of T-cell reconstitution after alpha-beta-depleted transplantation in children. The TCRbeta library incorporated unique molecular identifiers. One entry per CDR3 protein results from TCRdb running MiXCR on the PCR reads. The table lists hundreds of thousands of distinct CDR3 sequences, around 17% of them singletons. Sequencing was performed on PBMCs from the stem cell graft donor, taken from the stem cell graft. These receptors were obtained from a human donor who donated a stem cell graft to a child with acute lymphoblastic leukemia.

This chain uses TRBV7-9 with TRBJ1-1; D is unresolved. Between the trimmed V and J ends, which lost 7 bases and 7 bases, there was a span of 13 bases. CDR1 is SEHNR and CDR2 is FQNEAQ in the germline V gene (reference sequence). CDR3 length equals 12 residues. In DNA, the CDR3 is TGTGCCAGCACCCAAACTAGAGGTGAAGCTTTCTTT. Its protein product is CASTQTRGEAFF.

This clonotype occurred many times. The chain has TRBV5-1 and TRBJ2-7; tentatively, D is TRBD2 (5 bases). There are 12 residues in the CDR3. V was clipped by 0 bases and J by 4 bases, with 5 bases between them. CDR1 is SGHRS and CDR2 is YFSETQ in the germline V gene. The CDR3 DNA reads as TGCGCCAGCAGCTTGGGGAGGTACGAGCAGTACTTC. Translated: CASSLGRYEQYF.

Only a few counts were recorded for this clonotype. The CDR3, as DNA: TGCAGTGCTGGGGGGACAGCCTCCTACGAGCAGTACTTC. It is translated as CSAGGTASYEQYF. The chain employs TRBV20-1 and TRBJ2-7; D perhaps matches TRBD1 (7 bases). CDR1 DFQATT and CDR2 SNEGSKA come from the germline V gene (reference sequence). The CDR3 covers 13 residues. V dropped 5 bases and J dropped 0 bases, with 11 bases sitting between them.